A selection of T cell receptor beta chains follows, all from one sample in a study of blood T cell repertoires in COVID-19. Repertoires were generated with immunoSEQ multiplex PCR, while TCRdb's copy carries only in-frame clones and drops some. The sample contains a few hundred thousand clones, 80% to 95% of which appear only once. Input material: PBMCs or T cells enriched from blood (not recorded which). The receptors were sampled from a woman between 40 and 50 years old who had been exposed to COVID-19. Both conserved end residues are part of each CDR3. The D gene is left open where the match is weak. The listing skips clone size in some rows; elsewhere it reads once, few, many or a size class.

V gene: TRBV3-1/TRBV3-2
D gene: .
clone size: .
J gene: TRBJ1-1
CDR3 DNA: TGTGCCAGCAGCCGAATAAAAGGGGGGAACACTGAAGCTTTCTTT
CDR3 protein: CASSRIKGGNTEAFF

V gene: TRBV19
D gene: TRBD1
clone size: .
J gene: TRBJ2-7
CDR3 DNA: TGTGCCAGTAGTATGCTTCGGACAGGGGGCTACGAGCAGTACTTC
CDR3 protein: CASSMLRTGGYEQYF

V gene: TRBV7-2
D gene: .
clone size: .
J gene: TRBJ1-2
CDR3 DNA: TGTGCCAGCAGCTTAGTGCAGGGATACTATGGCTACACCTTC
CDR3 protein: CASSLVQGYYGYTF

V gene: TRBV9
D gene: .
clone size: .
J gene: TRBJ2-1
CDR3 DNA: TGTGCCAGCAGCGTAGAACGGGTGGGCGAGGGTGAGCAGTTCTTC
CDR3 protein: CASSVERVGEGEQFF

V gene: TRBV9
D gene: TRBD2
clone size: .
J gene: TRBJ2-2
CDR3 DNA: TGTGCCAGCAGCTCACCGAGGACTAGCGGTAACACCGGGGAGCTGTTTTTT
CDR3 protein: CASSSPRTSGNTGELFF

V gene: TRBV11-3
D gene: .
clone size: .
J gene: TRBJ1-3
CDR3 DNA: TGTGCCAGCAGCTTGGGAGGCTCTGGAAACACCATATATTTT
CDR3 protein: CASSLGGSGNTIYF

V gene: TRBV6-6
D gene: TRBD2
clone size: .
J gene: TRBJ2-1
CDR3 DNA: TGTGCCAGCAGACCCAGCGGGAGGGCCCACAATGAGCAGTTCTTC
CDR3 protein: CASRPSGRAHNEQFF

V gene: TRBV5-5
D gene: TRBD2
clone size: few
J gene: TRBJ2-7
CDR3 DNA: TGTGCCAGCAGCTCTAGGACTAGCCGGAGCTACGAGCAGTACTTC
CDR3 protein: CASSSRTSRSYEQYF

V gene: TRBV24-1
D gene: TRBD2
clone size: .
J gene: TRBJ2-2
CDR3 DNA: TGTGCCACTCAGCGGGGGGGTTCGAACACCGGGGAGCTGTTTTTT
CDR3 protein: CATQRGGSNTGELFF

V gene: TRBV5-1
D gene: TRBD1
clone size: .
J gene: TRBJ1-5
CDR3 DNA: TGCGCCAGCAGCTCCCACGGACAGGTCGGTCAGCCCCAGCATTTT
CDR3 protein: CASSSHGQVGQPQHF

V gene: TRBV6-5
D gene: .
clone size: .
J gene: TRBJ1-3
CDR3 DNA: TGTGCCAGCAACCCGAGGGCAGGGGCAAACACCATATATTTT
CDR3 protein: CASNPRAGANTIYF

V gene: TRBV4-3
D gene: .
clone size: once
J gene: TRBJ1-4
CDR3 DNA: TGCGCCAGCAGCCAACCCGGGACTGCGATAATTTTT
CDR3 protein: CASSQPGTAIIF

V gene: TRBV5-1
D gene: .
clone size: .
J gene: TRBJ1-2
CDR3 DNA: TGCGCCAGCAGTATGGGCGCAGGGTCCCAGTCCTATGGCTACACCTTC
CDR3 protein: CASSMGAGSQSYGYTF

V gene: TRBV30
D gene: .
clone size: .
J gene: TRBJ1-5
CDR3 DNA: TGTGCCTGGAGTGGGGGAGGGAGCAATCAGCCCCAGCATTTT
CDR3 protein: CAWSGGGSNQPQHF

V gene: TRBV15
D gene: TRBD1
clone size: .
J gene: TRBJ2-3
CDR3 DNA: TGTGCCACCAGCCGAGGCCCCGGGACAGGGGATACGCAGTATTTT
CDR3 protein: CATSRGPGTGDTQYF

V gene: TRBV3-1/TRBV3-2
D gene: TRBD1
clone size: .
J gene: TRBJ2-5
CDR3 DNA: TGTGCCAGCAGCCAAGAAACAGGGGTCCCAGAGACCCAGTACTTC
CDR3 protein: CASSQETGVPETQYF

V gene: TRBV10-2
D gene: .
clone size: .
J gene: TRBJ1-4
CDR3 DNA: TGCGCCAGCTGCAGGGCGACGACTAATGAAAAACTGTTTTTT
CDR3 protein: CASCRATTNEKLFF

V gene: TRBV24-1
D gene: TRBD1
clone size: .
J gene: TRBJ2-2
CDR3 DNA: TGTGCCACCGGGCCACCAGGGGGCAGGGGCACCGGGGAGCTGTTTTTT
CDR3 protein: CATGPPGGRGTGELFF

V gene: TRBV19
D gene: TRBD1
clone size: few
J gene: TRBJ2-1
CDR3 DNA: TGTGCCAGTAGTCCCCGGGACAGGGATAACAATGAGCAGTTCTTC
CDR3 protein: CASSPRDRDNNEQFF

V gene: TRBV19
D gene: .
clone size: .
J gene: TRBJ2-5
CDR3 DNA: TGTGCCAGTAGTAGACAGAAGCAAGAGACCCAGTACTTC
CDR3 protein: CASSRQKQETQYF

V gene: TRBV6-6
D gene: .
clone size: .
J gene: TRBJ1-2
CDR3 DNA: TGTGCCACCGGGGACTTACCTAACTATGGCTACACCTTC
CDR3 protein: CATGDLPNYGYTF

V gene: TRBV10-1
D gene: TRBD1
clone size: .
J gene: TRBJ2-7
CDR3 DNA: TGCGCCAGCAGTGGCGGGACAGGGAGTTTCTACGAGCAGTACTTC
CDR3 protein: CASSGGTGSFYEQYF

V gene: TRBV20-1
D gene: TRBD1
clone size: .
J gene: TRBJ1-2
CDR3 DNA: TGCAGTGCTAGTAGACAGGGGCGGAATTATAACTATGGCTACACCTTC
CDR3 protein: CSASRQGRNYNYGYTF

V gene: TRBV5-6
D gene: TRBD1
clone size: .
J gene: TRBJ1-2
CDR3 DNA: TGTGCCAGCAGCTTACAGGGGGCAGACTATGGCTACACCTTC
CDR3 protein: CASSLQGADYGYTF

V gene: TRBV18
D gene: .
clone size: once
J gene: TRBJ1-1
CDR3 DNA: TGTGCCAGCAAATGGGACTCTTTGAACACTGAAGCTTTCTTT
CDR3 protein: CASKWDSLNTEAFF

V gene: TRBV7-2
D gene: TRBD2
clone size: .
J gene: TRBJ2-3
CDR3 DNA: TGTGCCAGCAGCTTACAGACTAGCGCCACAGATACGCAGTATTTT
CDR3 protein: CASSLQTSATDTQYF

V gene: TRBV2
D gene: TRBD2
clone size: .
J gene: TRBJ2-3
CDR3 DNA: TGTGCCAGCAGTCTAGCGGGGGGGGTCTATACGCAGTATTTT
CDR3 protein: CASSLAGGVYTQYF

V gene: TRBV11-3
D gene: TRBD1
clone size: .
J gene: TRBJ1-1
CDR3 DNA: TGTGCCATACGACAGGGGGCTTTCACTGAAGCTTTCTTT
CDR3 protein: CAIRQGAFTEAFF

V gene: TRBV20-1
D gene: .
clone size: .
J gene: TRBJ1-1
CDR3 DNA: TGCAGTGCGGGACAATCTGAGGCTTTCTTT
CDR3 protein: CSAGQSEAFF

V gene: TRBV27
D gene: TRBD1
clone size: .
J gene: TRBJ1-6
CDR3 DNA: TGTGCCAGCAGACCACAGGGGCCCAATTCACCCCTCCACTTT
CDR3 protein: CASRPQGPNSPLHF

V gene: TRBV3-1/TRBV3-2
D gene: TRBD2
clone size: .
J gene: TRBJ2-7
CDR3 DNA: TGTGCCAGCAGCCAAGTGGGCGGACTAGCCGAGTACTTC
CDR3 protein: CASSQVGGLAEYF

V gene: TRBV6-5
D gene: TRBD1
clone size: .
J gene: TRBJ2-7
CDR3 DNA: TGTGCCAGCAGTCGGACAGGGGGTAATTTCTACGAGCAGTACTTC
CDR3 protein: CASSRTGGNFYEQYF

V gene: TRBV3-1/TRBV3-2
D gene: .
clone size: .
J gene: TRBJ2-5
CDR3 DNA: TGTGCCAGCAGCCAGAATTTAGGGGCGGGGGCGGTGACCCAGTACTTC
CDR3 protein: CASSQNLGAGAVTQYF

V gene: TRBV18
D gene: .
clone size: .
J gene: TRBJ1-3
CDR3 DNA: TGTGCCAGCTCACGGGGCGCTGGAAACACCATATATTTT
CDR3 protein: CASSRGAGNTIYF

V gene: TRBV27
D gene: .
clone size: .
J gene: TRBJ1-2
CDR3 DNA: TGTGCCAGCAGTTTCGCAGGAAGCTATGGCTACACCTTC
CDR3 protein: CASSFAGSYGYTF

V gene: TRBV15
D gene: TRBD1
clone size: .
J gene: TRBJ2-7
CDR3 DNA: TGTGCCACCAGCAGAGATCCGGGCCGACAGGGAAGGTACGTCCCCTACGAGCAGTACTTC
CDR3 protein: CATSRDPGRQGRYVPYEQYF

V gene: TRBV19
D gene: .
clone size: once
J gene: TRBJ1-4
CDR3 DNA: TGTGCCAGTAGTACGTCCCGCGGTGAAAAACTGTTTTTT
CDR3 protein: CASSTSRGEKLFF

V gene: TRBV30
D gene: .
clone size: .
J gene: TRBJ1-6
CDR3 DNA: TGTGCCTGGAGTCCCCCCCGAGGGGGTCGGAGCTCCTATAATTCACCCCTCCACTTT
CDR3 protein: CAWSPPRGGRSSYNSPLHF

V gene: TRBV18
D gene: .
clone size: once
J gene: TRBJ2-5
CDR3 DNA: TGTGCCAGCTCACCCGGAGAGACCCAGTACTTC
CDR3 protein: CASSPGETQYF

V gene: TRBV7-9
D gene: TRBD1
clone size: .
J gene: TRBJ1-2
CDR3 DNA: TGTGCCAGCAGCCCGGGACAGGGAGCTAACTATGGCTACACCTTC
CDR3 protein: CASSPGQGANYGYTF

V gene: TRBV6-5
D gene: .
clone size: once
J gene: TRBJ2-3
CDR3 DNA: TGTGCCAGCAGTTATCAAATTACAGATACGCAGTATTTT
CDR3 protein: CASSYQITDTQYF

V gene: TRBV11-2
D gene: TRBD1
clone size: .
J gene: TRBJ1-3
CDR3 DNA: TGTGCCAGCAGCTCGGGGACAGGGTTTCTTGGAAACACCATATATTTT
CDR3 protein: CASSSGTGFLGNTIYF

V gene: TRBV5-5
D gene: .
clone size: .
J gene: TRBJ2-7
CDR3 DNA: TGTGCCAGCAGCCCTAACGAGGGGGACGAGCAGTACTTC
CDR3 protein: CASSPNEGDEQYF

V gene: TRBV5-1
D gene: .
clone size: .
J gene: TRBJ2-7
CDR3 DNA: TGCGCCAGCAGCTTGGGATTAGCATTATACGAGCAGTACTTC
CDR3 protein: CASSLGLALYEQYF

V gene: TRBV7-9
D gene: TRBD1
clone size: .
J gene: TRBJ1-1
CDR3 DNA: TGTGCCAGCAGCTTAGTGGGGACAGGGGGCCTACTCGAAGCTTTCTTT
CDR3 protein: CASSLVGTGGLLEAFF

V gene: TRBV6-5
D gene: .
clone size: .
J gene: TRBJ1-5
CDR3 DNA: TGTGCCAGCAGTAGGCAGGGAGGCTACAATCAGCCCCAGCATTTT
CDR3 protein: CASSRQGGYNQPQHF

V gene: TRBV20-1
D gene: .
clone size: .
J gene: TRBJ1-2
CDR3 DNA: TGCAGTGGTTCAGCTAACTATGGCTACACCTTC
CDR3 protein: CSGSANYGYTF

V gene: TRBV10-3
D gene: .
clone size: .
J gene: TRBJ1-2
CDR3 DNA: TGTGCCATCAGCCGGATCGGGGAAAGTGGCTACACCTTC
CDR3 protein: CAISRIGESGYTF

V gene: TRBV19
D gene: .
clone size: .
J gene: TRBJ1-3
CDR3 DNA: TGTGCCAGTGCCAGTGGGCAGAACTCTGGAAACACCATATATTTT
CDR3 protein: CASASGQNSGNTIYF

V gene: TRBV15
D gene: .
clone size: .
J gene: TRBJ1-2
CDR3 DNA: TGTGCCACCAGCACGCGACAGGACCTAGCTAACTATGGCTACACCTTC
CDR3 protein: CATSTRQDLANYGYTF

V gene: TRBV5-1
D gene: .
clone size: .
J gene: TRBJ1-1
CDR3 DNA: TGCGCCAGCAGCCCCGCAGTTAACACTGAAGCTTTCTTT
CDR3 protein: CASSPAVNTEAFF

V gene: TRBV7-9
D gene: TRBD2
clone size: .
J gene: TRBJ2-1
CDR3 DNA: TGTGCCAGCAGCTTTAGCGGGGGCCTCTACAATGAGCAGTTCTTC
CDR3 protein: CASSFSGGLYNEQFF

V gene: TRBV29-1
D gene: .
clone size: .
J gene: TRBJ2-2
CDR3 DNA: TGCAGCGTTGTTTCAGGGAACACCGGGGAGCTGTTTTTT
CDR3 protein: CSVVSGNTGELFF

V gene: TRBV25-1
D gene: .
clone size: once
J gene: TRBJ1-2
CDR3 DNA: TGTGCCAGCAGTAACCCAGGGGACTATGGCTACACCTTC
CDR3 protein: CASSNPGDYGYTF